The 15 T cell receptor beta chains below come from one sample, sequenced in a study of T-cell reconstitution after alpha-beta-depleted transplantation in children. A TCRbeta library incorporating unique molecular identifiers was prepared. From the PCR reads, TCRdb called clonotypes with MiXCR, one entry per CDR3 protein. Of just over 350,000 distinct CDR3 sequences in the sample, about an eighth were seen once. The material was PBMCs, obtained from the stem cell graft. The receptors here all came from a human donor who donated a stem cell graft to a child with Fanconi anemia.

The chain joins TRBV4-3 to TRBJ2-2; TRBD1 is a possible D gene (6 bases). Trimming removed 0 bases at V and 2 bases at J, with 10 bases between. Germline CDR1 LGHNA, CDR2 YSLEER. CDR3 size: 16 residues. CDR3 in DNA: TGCGCCAGCAGCCAAGATAACAGGGCCAACACCGGGGAGCTGTTTTTT. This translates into CASSQDNRANTGELFF.

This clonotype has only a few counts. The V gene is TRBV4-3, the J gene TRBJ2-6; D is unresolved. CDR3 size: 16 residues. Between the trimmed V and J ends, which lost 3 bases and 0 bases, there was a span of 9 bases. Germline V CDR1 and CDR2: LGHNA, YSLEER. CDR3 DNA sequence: TGCGCCAGCAGCCACGGACGGAGCTCTGGGGCCAACGTCCTGACTTTC. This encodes CASSHGRSSGANVLTF.

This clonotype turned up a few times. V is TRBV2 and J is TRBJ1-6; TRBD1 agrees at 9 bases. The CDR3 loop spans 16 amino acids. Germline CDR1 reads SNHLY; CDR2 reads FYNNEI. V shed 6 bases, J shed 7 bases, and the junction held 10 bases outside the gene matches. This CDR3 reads CASRGTGIAGNSPLHF. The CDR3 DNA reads TGTGCCAGCAGGGGGACAGGGATCGCCGGAAATTCACCCCTCCACTTT.

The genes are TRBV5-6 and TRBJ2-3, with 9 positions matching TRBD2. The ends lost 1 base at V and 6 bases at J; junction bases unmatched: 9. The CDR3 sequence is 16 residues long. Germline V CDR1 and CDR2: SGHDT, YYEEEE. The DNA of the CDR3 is TGTGCCAGCAGCTTGAAGAGCGGGGGGTTCTTTGATACGCAGTATTTT. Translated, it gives CASSLKSGGFFDTQYF.

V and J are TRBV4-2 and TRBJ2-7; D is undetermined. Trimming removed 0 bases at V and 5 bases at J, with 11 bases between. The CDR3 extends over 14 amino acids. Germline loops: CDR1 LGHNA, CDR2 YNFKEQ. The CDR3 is CASSQEAPYHEQYF. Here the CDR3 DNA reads TGTGCCAGCAGCCAAGAAGCACCTTACCACGAGCAGTACTTC.

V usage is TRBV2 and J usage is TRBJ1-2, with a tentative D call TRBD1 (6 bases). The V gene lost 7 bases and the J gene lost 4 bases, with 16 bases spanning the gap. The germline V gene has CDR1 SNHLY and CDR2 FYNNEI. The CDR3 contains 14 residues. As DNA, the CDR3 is TGTGCCAGCACTCTGGGGCCAGGGGCCTATGGCTACACCTTC. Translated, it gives CASTLGPGAYGYTF.

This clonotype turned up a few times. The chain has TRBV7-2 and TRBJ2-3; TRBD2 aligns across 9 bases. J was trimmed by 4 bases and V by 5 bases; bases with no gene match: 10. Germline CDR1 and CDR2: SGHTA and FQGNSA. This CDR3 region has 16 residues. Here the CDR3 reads CASSLSGTSTADTQYF. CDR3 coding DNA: TGTGCCAGCAGCCTATCCGGGACTAGCACCGCAGATACGCAGTATTTT.

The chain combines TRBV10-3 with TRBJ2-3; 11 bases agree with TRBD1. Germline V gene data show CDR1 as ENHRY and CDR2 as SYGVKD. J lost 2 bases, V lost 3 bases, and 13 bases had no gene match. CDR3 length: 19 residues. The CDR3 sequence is CAISDRATGTGGTTDTQYF. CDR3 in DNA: TGTGCCATCAGTGATCGGGCTACCGGGACAGGGGGGACCACAGATACGCAGTATTTT.

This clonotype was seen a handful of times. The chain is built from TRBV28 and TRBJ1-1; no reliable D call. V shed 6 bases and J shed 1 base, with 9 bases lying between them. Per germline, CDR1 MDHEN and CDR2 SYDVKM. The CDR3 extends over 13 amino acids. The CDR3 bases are TGTGCCAGCAGAGTCCGGAAGAACACTGAAGCTTTCTTT. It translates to CASRVRKNTEAFF.

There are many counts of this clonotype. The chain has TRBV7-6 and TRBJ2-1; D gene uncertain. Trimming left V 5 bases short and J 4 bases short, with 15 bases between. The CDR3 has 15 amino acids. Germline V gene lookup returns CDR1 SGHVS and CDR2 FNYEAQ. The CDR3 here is CASSRVGDVYNEQFF. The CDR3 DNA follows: TGTGCCAGCAGCCGGGTAGGAGACGTTTACAATGAGCAGTTCTTC.

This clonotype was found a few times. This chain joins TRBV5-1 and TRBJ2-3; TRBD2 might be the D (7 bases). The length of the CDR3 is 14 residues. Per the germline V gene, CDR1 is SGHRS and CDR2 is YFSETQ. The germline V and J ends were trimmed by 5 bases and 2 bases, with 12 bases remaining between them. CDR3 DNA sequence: TGCGCCAGCAGTAGGGGGGGAGCCACAGATACGCAGTATTTT. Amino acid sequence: CASSRGGATDTQYF.

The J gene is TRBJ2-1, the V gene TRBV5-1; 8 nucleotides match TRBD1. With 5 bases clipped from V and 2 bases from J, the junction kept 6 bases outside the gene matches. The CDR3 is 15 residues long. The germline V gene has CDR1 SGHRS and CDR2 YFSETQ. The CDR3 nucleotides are TGCGCCAGCAGACAGGACAGGGCCCCCTACAATGAGCAGTTCTTC. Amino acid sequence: CASRQDRAPYNEQFF.

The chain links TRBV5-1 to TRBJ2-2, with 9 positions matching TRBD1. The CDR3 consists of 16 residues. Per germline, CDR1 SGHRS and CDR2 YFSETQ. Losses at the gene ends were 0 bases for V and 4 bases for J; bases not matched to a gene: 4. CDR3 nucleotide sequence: TGCGCCAGCAGCTTGGTGGTGACAGGGGGCACCGGGGAGCTGTTTTTT. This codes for CASSLVVTGGTGELFF.

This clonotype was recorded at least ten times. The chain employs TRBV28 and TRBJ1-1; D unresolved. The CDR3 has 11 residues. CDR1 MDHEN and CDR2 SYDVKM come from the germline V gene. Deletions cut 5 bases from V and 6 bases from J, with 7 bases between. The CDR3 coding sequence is TGTGCCAGCAGTACACCGCCTGAAGCTTTCTTT. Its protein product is CASSTPPEAFF.

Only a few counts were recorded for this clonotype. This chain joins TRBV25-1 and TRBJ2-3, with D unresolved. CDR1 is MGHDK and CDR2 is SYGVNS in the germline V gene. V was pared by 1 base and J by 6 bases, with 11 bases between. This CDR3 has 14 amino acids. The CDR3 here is CASSESGWLDTQYF. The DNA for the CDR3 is TGTGCCAGCAGTGAATCTGGGTGGCTCGATACGCAGTATTTT.